This T cell receptor beta chain is from a study of blood T cell repertoires in COVID-19. The wider study: Sources were T cells, B-cell-depleted T cells, or PBMCs; the material itself was cDNA or gDNA.

In the study's own analysis: Amplification of reference gene primers provided the estimated nucleated cell counts. Assay used: immunoSEQ multiplex PCR; TCRdb lists only in-frame clones, some missing. V, J and clone size are those of that table, while D and trimming were read from the DNA. Of about 140,000 clones listed, 76% are singletons. V shed 8 bases and J shed 2 bases, with 13 bases lying between them. CDR3 length equals 13 residues. The germline gives CDR1 LGHDT, CDR2 YNNKEL (reference sequence). The sequence was collected from a man aged 55 to 70 with acute or convalescent COVID-19. Sequencing input: peripheral blood. V gene TRBV3-1 (or the pseudogene TRBV3-2) combines with J gene TRBJ2-7; D unresolved. The CDR3 nucleotides read TGTGCCAGCTCTCTAGGCAGTGCCTACGAGCAGTACTTC. It encodes CASSLGSAYEQYF.